This TCR beta chain emerged from a study of technical replicates of blood from four donors (dated by TCRdb to 2017 to 2019). The library relied on the immunoSEQ multiplex PCR assay. The clones in this table, taken by TCRdb from immuneACCESS, are in-frame only. Not every clone is retained; where verified, under half of the shortfall comes from an unresolved V gene, and the cause of the rest is unknown. This sample is represented by roughly 79,000 clones; about 92% of them were singletons. The ten largest clonotypes hold 0.41% of the sample. On this clone: The clone's antigen remains unknown. No base quality values were provided; no much bigger clone lies one nucleotide off.

CDR1 and CDR2 are read off the germline V gene as KGHSH and LQKENI. The CDR3, cysteine through phenylalanine, is 12 amino acids long. The DNA shown is the 36-base CDR3, in frame from base 1. V sheds 3 bases and J sheds 4 bases, leaving 6 bases between their ends. The clonotype originates from a human donor in good health. The sequence joins TRBV18 to TRBJ1-2; there is no confident call for the D gene. Specimen: T cells isolated from PBMCs. The CDR3 region: CASSPSSYGYTF. The DNA reads TGTGCCAGCTCACCTAGCAGCTATGGCTACACCTTC.